This is a list of T cell receptor beta chains from one sample in a study of tumor and adjacent non-tumor tissue in lung cancer. MiXCR, applied by TCRdb to the multiplex PCR reads, yields one record per CDR3 protein. The sample records about 200,000 distinct CDR3 sequences, 70% to 75% being singletons. Sequenced: lung tumor tissue. The receptors derive from a man aged 55 to 70 with non-small cell lung cancer. Both conserved end residues are part of each CDR3. The order of the fields is clone size, J gene, V gene, D gene, CDR3 DNA, CDR3 protein. A D gene is named only where the DNA matches it firmly. Size is stated for part of the rows, as once, few or many counts, or as a class when the clone is expanded.

>many|TRBJ2-5|TRBV11-2|NA
TGTGCCAGCAGCTTAGCTCCTAGAGAGGAAGAGACCCAGTACTTC
CASSLAPREEETQYF
>NA|TRBJ2-7|TRBV5-6|NA
TGTGCCAGCAGCTTGGAACAGGTACCCTCCTACGAGCAGTACTTC
CASSLEQVPSYEQYF
>NA|TRBJ2-1|TRBV11-1|NA
TGTGCCAGCGGCGTTTATGGGACCTGGGGTGAGCAGTTCTTC
CASGVYGTWGEQFF
>NA|TRBJ2-5|TRBV11-2|TRBD2
TGTGCCAGCAGCCCGATTCTAATCCGGGGGGATGAGACCCAGTACTTC
CASSPILIRGDETQYF
>many|TRBJ2-2|TRBV20-1|TRBD2
TGCAGTGCTAGACCGACTAGCGGGAGGTTCGGGGAGCTGTTTTTT
CSARPTSGRFGELFF
>NA|TRBJ2-7|TRBV30|NA
TGTGCCTGGAGGGTAGGATCCTACGAGCAGTACTTC
CAWRVGSYEQYF
>NA|TRBJ2-7|TRBV6-2/TRBV6-3|NA
TGTGTCAGCAGTCAAAGGGACCGTACCTACGAGCAGTACTTC
CVSSQRDRTYEQYF
>NA|TRBJ1-4|TRBV20-1|TRBD1
TGCAGTGCCCGGGACAGGGGGGTTGAAAGACTGTTTTTT
CSARDRGVERLFF
>NA|TRBJ1-6|TRBV18|TRBD1
TGTGCCAACTCCGACCGAGGGGACAGAGATTCACCCCTCCACTTT
CANSDRGDRDSPLHF
>NA|TRBJ2-1|TRBV13|TRBD2
TGTGCCATCAGCCCTAGCGGGAGGGCCTATAATCATGAGCAGTTCTTC
CAISPSGRAYNHEQFF
>NA|TRBJ1-2|TRBV4-1|TRBD1
TGCGCCAGCAGCCCCCGGGACAGAAACATCTATGGCTACACCTTC
CASSPRDRNIYGYTF
>NA|TRBJ1-1|TRBV29-1|NA
TGCAGCGCCTCTAGGGGCCACGCATCCATGAACACTGTAGCTTTCTTT
CSASRGHASMNTVAFF
>NA|TRBJ2-5|TRBV12-3/TRBV12-4|NA
TGTGCCAGCAATTGGGTTGTTCTAGGGCAAGAGACCCAGTACTTC
CASNWVVLGQETQYF
>NA|TRBJ1-3|TRBV6-5|NA
TGTGCCAGGAGGAAGGGCTCTGGAAACACCATATATTTT
CARRKGSGNTIYF
>NA|TRBJ1-4|TRBV20-1|NA
TGCAGTGCTAGAGATGGGAGCTTGAATGGAAAACTGTTTTTT
CSARDGSLNGKLFF
>NA|TRBJ1-2|TRBV28|NA
TGTGCCAGCTCCTCAGCTAACTATGGCTACATCTTC
CASSSANYGYIF
>NA|TRBJ2-5|TRBV6-5|NA
TGTGCCATCAGTTACTCGGGGAAGGTAGGGACCCAGTACTTC
CAISYSGKVGTQYF
>NA|TRBJ2-1|TRBV7-8|TRBD2
TGTGCCAGCAGCCATACTAGCGGCCCCAATGAACAATTCTTC
CASSHTSGPNEQFF
>NA|TRBJ2-5|TRBV20-1|NA
TGCAGTGCTAGAGATACGGGCATAAGGGAGACCCAGTACTTC
CSARDTGIRETQYF
>many|TRBJ2-5|TRBV20-1|TRBD2
TGCAGTGCTCAACGCGGGGGGGGAGAGACCCAGTACTTC
CSAQRGGGETQYF
>NA|TRBJ2-1|TRBV4-1|TRBD2
TGCGCCAGCAGCCTGGTAGGCGGGAGCGCCCACGAGCAGTTCTTC
CASSLVGGSAHEQFF
>NA|TRBJ2-6|TRBV11-2|TRBD2
TGTGCCAGCAGTCCTATCTCTGGGACTAACCTCCTGTCTTTC
CASSPISGTNLLSF
>NA|TRBJ1-6|TRBV7-9|NA
TGTGCCAGCAGCCGCGGGGGAGAACAGAATTCACCCCTCCACTTT
CASSRGGEQNSPLHF
>many|TRBJ1-2|TRBV20-1|NA
TGCAGTGCTAGAGATGGGTCTGTCAACTATGGCTACACCTTC
CSARDGSVNYGYTF